Sequencing of this T cell receptor (beta chain) was carried out in a study of T cell clones after liver transplantation. On the study more broadly: Three of eight recipients were HCV-positive; others had non-autoimmune, non-viral indications.

This clone was seen a few times. Looked up from germline, CDR1 is ENHRY and CDR2 is SYGVKD. This CDR3 spans 13 amino acids. V shed 11 bases, J shed 3 bases, and the junction held 6 bases outside the gene matches. Sequenced by immunoSEQ multiplex PCR; TCRdb stores in-frame clones only, minus some. The sample shows about 20,000 clones, around 75% of them seen only once. The receptor was isolated from a human patient who received a liver transplant. Some T cells here may be from the graft donor. The specimen comprised CD8+ T cells from blood, sampled 54 months after liver transplant. The chain uses TRBV10-3 and TRBJ2-2, with TRBD2 matching over 7 bases. The CDR3, as DNA: TGTGCCGCCACGGCGGGGGACACCGGGGAGCTGTTTTTT. Translated: CAATAGDTGELFF.